Detailed here is one T cell receptor (beta chain). Its antigen is unidentified. The data were obtained in a study of CD8 T cells in ankylosing spondylitis. Trimming took off 5 bases at V and 7 bases at J, with 18 bases between the two ends. The CDR3 totals 14 residues. Germline CDR1 SEHNR, CDR2 FQNEAQ (reference sequence). Libraries of TCR beta came from quantitative 5'-RACE with molecular barcodes. One entry per CDR3 protein, called by TCRdb with MiXCR from the 5' RACE reads. This repertoire shows about 480,000 distinct CDR3 sequences, over 15% found once; its top ten account for approximately 1%. Whole-study findings and limits: It was reported that disease-linked clones were significantly enriched in matched ankylosing spondylitis synovial fluid. Reports of some motif variants in reactive arthritis synovial fluid and blood predate this one. There was a TCR beta motif, made of several highly homologous variants, that appeared characteristic of ankylosing spondylitis blood.

The rearrangement uses TRBV7-9 and TRBJ2-7; tentatively, D is TRBD1 or TRBD2 (6 bases each). The specimen sequenced was blood, either unsorted or a sorted T cell fraction (not recorded which). The sequence derives from a male donor with ankylosing spondylitis. The CDR3: CASSPRLGAGEQYF. The CDR3 bases are TGTGCCAGCAGCCCTCGACTGGGGGCGGGGGAGCAGTACTTC.